This TCR beta chain was observed in a study of T cell responses to AZD1222 COVID-19 vaccine. Study-wide points: White British ancestry dominated among donors, who included more females, and clonal diversity was possibly underestimated.

Sequenced by immunoSEQ multiplex PCR; TCRdb stores in-frame clones only, minus some. Here the sample spans nearly 200,000 clones, roughly 92% being singletons. With regard to this clone: Antigen: not known.

The CDR3 has 12 residues. CDR1 and CDR2 (germline): SNHLY, FYNNEI. The V end was cut by 6 bases, the J end by 7 bases, with 12 bases between. This TCR was sampled from an adult who received the AZD1222 COVID-19 vaccine. Here the sequenced sample was peripheral blood, taken 28 days after the second AZD1222 dose. The gene calls are TRBV2 and TRBJ1-2; D may be TRBD1 (6 bases). Here the CDR3 reads CASSRDIRGYTF. The DNA for the CDR3 is TGTGCCAGCAGCCGGGACATCCGTGGCTACACCTTC. Full variable domain (missing parts from reference TRBV2 and TRBJ1-2): EPEVTQTPSHQVTQMGQEVILRCVPISNHLYFYWYRQILGQKVEFLVSFYNNEISEKSEIFDDQFSVERPDGSNFTLKIRSTKLEDSAMYFCASSRDIRGYTFGSGTRLTVV.